The 19 T cell receptor beta chains listed next were all sequenced from one sample in a study of CD8 T cells in ankylosing spondylitis. MiXCR, applied by TCRdb to the 5' RACE reads, yields one record per CDR3 protein. The table includes 250,000 to 400,000 distinct CDR3 sequences, roughly 12% detected once. Material: blood, either unsorted or a sorted T cell fraction (not recorded which). The source of these receptors is a female donor with ankylosing spondylitis or in good health (not recorded which).

Concerning this clonotype: Since a much larger clone is just one base distant, this may be a read error. The chain has TRBV20-1 and TRBJ1-1; D gene unclear. Per the germline V gene, CDR1 is DFQATT and CDR2 is SNEGSKA (reference sequence). This CDR3 is built from 15 residues. V lost 2 bases and J 3 bases, leaving 16 bases between the germline ends. The CDR3 reads CSARRVWGRDTEAFF. CDR3 nucleotides: TGCAGTGCTAGACGGGTTTGGGGTCGGGACACTGAAGCTTTCTTT.

Turning to this clonotype: A much larger clone lies one base from this, so it may be a read error. This sequence joins TRBV7-2 and TRBJ1-2; possible D gene TRBD1, 6 bases. Germline lookup yields CDR1 SGHTA and CDR2 FQGNSA. CDR3 length equals 13 residues. The CDR3 bases are TGTGCCAGCAGCTTAACAGGGTATAGTGGCTACCCCTTC. This translates into CASSLTGYSGYPF.

This clonotype was seen a handful of times. This chain joins TRBV18 and TRBJ1-6; 8 nucleotides agree with TRBD1. J gave up 10 bases and V 1 base, and 6 bases lay outside the gene matches. The CDR3 spans 15 residues. CDR1 is KGHSH and CDR2 is LQKENI in the germline V gene. CDR3: CASSPRAGGNSPLHF. The CDR3 DNA is TGTGCCAGCTCACCACGTGCAGGGGGCAACTCACCCCTCCACTTT.

In regard to this clonotype: A much larger clone differs from this one at a single base, so this may be a read error. The chain employs TRBV20-1 and TRBJ2-7; D possibly corresponds to TRBD2 (6 bases). CDR1 and CDR2 (germline): DFQATT, SNEGSKA (reference sequence). This CDR3 is 13 amino acids long. The CDR3 loop reads CGASAGGSYEQYF. DNA of the CDR3: TGCGGTGCTTCGGCCGGGGGTTCCTACGAGCAGTACTTC.

In its sample, this clonotype was seen many times. The CDR3 loop is CASSPLGHTTDTQYF. CDR3 bases: TGTGCCAGCTCACCACTGGGACATACCACAGATACGCAGTATTTT. J is TRBJ2-3 and V is TRBV18, with TRBD1 as a possible D gene (6 bases). The CDR3 length is 15 residues. Looked up from germline, CDR1 is KGHSH and CDR2 is LQKENI. Trimming took off 1 base at V and 2 bases at J, with 10 bases between the two ends.

This clonotype occurred many times. V usage is TRBV7-2 and J usage is TRBJ1-1; tentatively, D is TRBD1 (5 bases). This CDR3 comprises 15 residues. With 3 bases removed from V and 0 bases from J, the gap between germline ends came to 11 bases. Germline V lookup: CDR1 SGHTA, CDR2 FQGNSA. The DNA of the CDR3 is TGTGCCAGCAGCTTGTCCCGGGACGTGAACACTGAAGCTTTCTTT. Translating it yields CASSLSRDVNTEAFF.

On this clonotype: At one end, the junction sequence differs from germline, possibly due to a read error. V gene TRBV20-1 combines with J gene TRBJ2-2, with a possible D match to TRBD2 (7 bases). The CDR3 loop spans 16 amino acids. CDR1 is DFQATT and CDR2 is SNEGSKA in the germline V gene (reference sequence). CDR3 coding DNA: TGCTGTGCCGCGCCCGCGGGTGGGGGGGCGGGCAGGGAGCTGTTTTTT. This sequence encodes CCAAPAGGGAGRELFF.

As for this clonotype: This sequence may be a read error, since a much larger clone differs from it by one base. The rearrangement joins TRBV6-6 to TRBJ1-5; D is unresolved. Germline loops: CDR1 MNHNY, CDR2 SVGAGI (reference sequence). The CDR3 covers 12 residues. Trimming took off 6 bases at V and 6 bases at J, with 9 bases between the two ends. In DNA, the CDR3 is TGTGCCAGCAGCAACACAAGTCAGCCCCAGCATTTT. Translation: CASSNTSQPQHF.

The rearrangement uses TRBV25-1 and TRBJ2-2, with D maybe TRBD1 (5 bases). Between the trimmed V and J ends, which lost 4 bases and 8 bases, there was a span of 23 bases. This CDR3 is 17 amino acids long. Germline-derived CDR1 and CDR2 are MGHDK and SYGVNS. The CDR3 sequence is CASSGIDKGPSRGELFF. The CDR3 bases are TGTGCCAGCAGTGGGATAGATAAGGGGCCGAGCCGAGGGGAGCTGTTTTTT. The full variable domain, in which reference TRBV25-1 and TRBJ2-2 provide the parts outside the CDR3, is EADIYQTPRYLVIGTGKKITLECSQTMGHDKMYWYQQDPGMELHLIHYSYGVNSTEKGDLSSESTVSRIRTEHFPLTLESARPSHTSQYLCASSGIDKGPSRGELFFGEGSRLTVL.

This clonotype was counted many times. The chain recombines TRBV5-1 with TRBJ1-3, with 8 bases fitting TRBD1. Trimming at V came to 3 bases and at J to 2 bases, leaving 1 base not matched to a gene. The germline gives CDR1 SGHRS, CDR2 YFSETQ. The CDR3 extends over 14 amino acids. The CDR3 is CASSSTGAGNTIYF. The CDR3 DNA follows: TGCGCCAGCAGCTCGACAGGGGCTGGAAACACCATATATTTT.

This clonotype was counted many times. The J gene is TRBJ2-1, the V gene TRBV7-9; D unresolved. The CDR3 extends over 15 amino acids. Germline V lookup: CDR1 SEHNR, CDR2 FQNEAQ (reference sequence). V lost 0 bases, J lost 4 bases, and 10 bases lay in between. The CDR3 region is CASSLAPSPYNEQFF. The DNA for the CDR3 is TGTGCCAGCAGCTTAGCGCCCTCACCATACAATGAGCAGTTCTTC. Supplemented by reference TRBV7-9 and TRBJ2-1, the full variable domain reads DTGVSQNPRHKITKRGQNVTFRCDPISEHNRLYWYRQTLGQGPEFLTYFQNEAQLEKSRLLSDRFSAERPKGSFSTLEIQRTEQGDSAMYLCASSLAPSPYNEQFFGPGTRLTVL.

This clonotype was seen repeatedly, ten times or more. This rearrangement joins TRBV12-3 or TRBV12-4 to TRBJ2-2; D remains unclear. The CDR3 spans 16 residues. V was cut by 3 bases and J by 3 bases, with 14 bases left in between. CDR3 region: CASSFIRLSDTGELFF. The CDR3 DNA reads as TGTGCCAGCAGTTTTATTCGGCTATCCGACACCGGGGAGCTGTTTTTT.

The sample holds a few counts of this clonotype. This chain joins TRBV5-6 and TRBJ2-3; D remains unclear. The CDR3 spans 10 residues. In germline, CDR1 is SGHDT, CDR2 YYEEEE. V was trimmed by 2 bases and J by 7 bases, leaving 2 bases between them. CDR3 bases: TGTGCCAGCAGCTTTTATACGCAGTATTTT. Its translation: CASSFYTQYF.

The chain couples TRBV4-1 to TRBJ2-2; weak D call: TRBD2 (6 bases). V lost 1 base, J lost 8 bases, and 17 bases lay in between. Germline lookup yields CDR1 MGHRA and CDR2 YSYEKL. CDR3 length: 16 residues. The CDR3 spells CASSQVPSGVLGELFF. The CDR3 DNA reads TGCGCCAGCAGCCAAGTGCCTTCGGGGGTGCTGGGGGAGCTGTTTTTT.

The table lists this clonotype with many counts. This sequence joins TRBV10-3 and TRBJ1-4; unclear D gene. Germline V gene lookup returns CDR1 ENHRY and CDR2 SYGVKD. The CDR3 is 15 amino acids. Between the trimmed V and J ends, which lost 2 bases and 0 bases, there was a span of 7 bases. In nucleotides, the CDR3 is TGTGCCATCAGTGAGAAACGTGCAACTAATGAAAAACTGTTTTTT. This translates into CAISEKRATNEKLFF.

This chain connects TRBV20-1 to TRBJ2-3, with TRBD2 matching over 9 bases. The trim removed 5 bases at V and 4 bases at J, leaving 10 bases unmatched. This CDR3 is 15 amino acids long. Germline CDR1 and CDR2: DFQATT and SNEGSKA (reference sequence). DNA for the CDR3: TGCAGTGCTCCATCTAGCGGGGCTGGGTCAGATACGCAGTATTTT. Protein product: CSAPSSGAGSDTQYF.

This clonotype showed up just a few times. This chain uses TRBV20-1 with TRBJ2-1; possibly TRBD1 or TRBD2 for D (5 bases each). CDR1 and CDR2 (germline): DFQATT, SNEGSKA (reference sequence). V was pared by 2 bases and J by 4 bases, with 9 bases between. CDR3 length: 13 residues. For the CDR3, the DNA is TGCAGTGCTAGATTGGGGGATTACAATGAGCAGTTCTTC. Protein sequence: CSARLGDYNEQFF.

This clonotype has a single count. This chain uses TRBV12-3 or TRBV12-4 with TRBJ1-2; 9 bases are a match to TRBD1. Unmatched junction bases numbered 22, after V lost 8 bases and J lost 3 bases. CDR3 length: 19 amino acids. This CDR3 reads CASCWGMGQGGIWDYGYTF. CDR3 nucleotides: TGTGCCAGCTGTTGGGGCATGGGACAGGGTGGAATATGGGACTATGGCTACACCTTC.

There are many counts of this clonotype. This rearrangement joins TRBV20-1 to TRBJ1-5, with 11 bases identical to TRBD1. With 4 bases clipped from V and 1 base from J, the junction kept 6 bases outside the gene matches. Germline assignment: CDR1 DFQATT and CDR2 SNEGSKA (reference sequence). The CDR3 covers 16 residues. In DNA form, the CDR3 reads TGCAGTGCTACGACCGGGACAGGGGGAAGCAATCAGCCCCAGCATTTT. Translation: CSATTGTGGSNQPQHF.